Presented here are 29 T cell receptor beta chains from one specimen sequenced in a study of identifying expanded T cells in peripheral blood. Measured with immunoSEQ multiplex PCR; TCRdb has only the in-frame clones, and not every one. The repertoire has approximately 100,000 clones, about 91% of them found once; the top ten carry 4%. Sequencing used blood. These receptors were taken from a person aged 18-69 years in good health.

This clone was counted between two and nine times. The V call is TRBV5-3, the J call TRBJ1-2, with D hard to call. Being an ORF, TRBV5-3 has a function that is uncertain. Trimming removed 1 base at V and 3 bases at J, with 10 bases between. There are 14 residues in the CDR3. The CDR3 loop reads CARSLSLRDYGYTF. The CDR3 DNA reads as TGTGCCAGAAGCTTGAGTCTCCGGGACTATGGCTACACCTTC.

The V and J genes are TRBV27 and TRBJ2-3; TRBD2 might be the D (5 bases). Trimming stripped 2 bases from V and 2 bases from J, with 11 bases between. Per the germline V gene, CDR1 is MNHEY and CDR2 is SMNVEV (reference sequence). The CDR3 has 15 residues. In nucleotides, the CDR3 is TGTGCCAGCAGTTTAGATGGTAGCGACACAGATACGCAGTATTTT. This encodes CASSLDGSDTDTQYF.

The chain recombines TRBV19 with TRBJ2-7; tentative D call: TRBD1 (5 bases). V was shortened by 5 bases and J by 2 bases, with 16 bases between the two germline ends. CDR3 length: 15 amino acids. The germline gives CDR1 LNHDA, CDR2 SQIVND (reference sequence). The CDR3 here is CASSFTSQGTYEQYF. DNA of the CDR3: TGTGCCAGTAGTTTTACGTCCCAGGGAACCTACGAGCAGTACTTC. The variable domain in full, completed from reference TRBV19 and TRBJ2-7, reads DGGITQSPKYLFRKEGQNVTLSCEQNLNHDAMYWYRQDPGQGLRLIYYSQIVNDFQKGDIAEGYSVSREKKESFPLTVTSAQKNPTAFYLCASSFTSQGTYEQYFGPGTRLTVT.

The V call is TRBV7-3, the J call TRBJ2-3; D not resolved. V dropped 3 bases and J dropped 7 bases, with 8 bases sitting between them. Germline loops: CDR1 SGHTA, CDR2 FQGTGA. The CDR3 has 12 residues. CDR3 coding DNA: TGTGCCAGCAGCTTTGGGATGAATACGCAGTATTTT. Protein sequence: CASSFGMNTQYF.

CDR3 protein: CASSPQSGRAYNEQFF. The DNA for the CDR3 is TGTGCCAGCTCACCCCAGAGCGGGAGGGCCTACAATGAGCAGTTCTTC. This chain joins TRBV18 and TRBJ2-1; 10 bases fit TRBD2. The CDR3 spans 16 residues. Germline values: CDR1 KGHSH, CDR2 LQKENI. Trimming removed 3 bases from V and 2 bases from J; junction bases left unmatched: 4.

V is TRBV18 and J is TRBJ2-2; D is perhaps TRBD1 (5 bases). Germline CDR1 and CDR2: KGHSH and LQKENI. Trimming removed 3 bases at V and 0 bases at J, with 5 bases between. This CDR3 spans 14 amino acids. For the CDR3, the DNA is TGTGCCAGCTCACCGGACACGAACACCGGGGAGCTGTTTTTT. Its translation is CASSPDTNTGELFF. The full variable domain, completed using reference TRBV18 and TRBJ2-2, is NAGVMQNPRHLVRRRGQEARLRCSPMKGHSHVYWYRQLPEEGLKFMVYLQKENIIDESGMPKERFSAEFPKEGPSILRIQQVVRGDSAAYFCASSPDTNTGELFFGEGSRLTVL.

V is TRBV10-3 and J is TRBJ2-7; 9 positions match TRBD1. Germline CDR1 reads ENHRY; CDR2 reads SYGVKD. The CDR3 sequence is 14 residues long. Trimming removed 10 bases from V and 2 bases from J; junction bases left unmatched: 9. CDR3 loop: CASHRDRDTYEQYF. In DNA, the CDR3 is TGTGCCAGCCACCGGGACAGGGACACCTACGAGCAGTACTTC.

CDR3 nucleotides: TGTGCCAGCAGCCAAGATGAGACCCAGTACTTC. Translating gives CASSQDETQYF. The chain has TRBV4-2 and TRBJ2-5; D is ambiguous. V was cut by 0 bases and J by 5 bases, with 1 base left in between. Per the germline V gene, CDR1 is LGHNA and CDR2 is YNFKEQ. This CDR3 has 11 residues.

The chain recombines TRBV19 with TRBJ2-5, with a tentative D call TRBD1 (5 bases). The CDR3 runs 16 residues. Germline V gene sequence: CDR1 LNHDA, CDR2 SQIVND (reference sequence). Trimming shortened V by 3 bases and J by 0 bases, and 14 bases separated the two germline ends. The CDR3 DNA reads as TGTGCCAGTAGTATTTCGGCAGGGTCCTACCAAGAGACCCAGTACTTC. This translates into CASSISAGSYQETQYF.

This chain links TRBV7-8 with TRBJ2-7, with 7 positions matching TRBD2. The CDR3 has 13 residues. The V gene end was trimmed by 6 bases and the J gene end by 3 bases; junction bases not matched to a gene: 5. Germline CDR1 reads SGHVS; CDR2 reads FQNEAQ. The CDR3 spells CASRRTSDYEQYF. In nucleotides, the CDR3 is TGTGCCAGCAGACGTACTAGCGACTACGAGCAGTACTTC.

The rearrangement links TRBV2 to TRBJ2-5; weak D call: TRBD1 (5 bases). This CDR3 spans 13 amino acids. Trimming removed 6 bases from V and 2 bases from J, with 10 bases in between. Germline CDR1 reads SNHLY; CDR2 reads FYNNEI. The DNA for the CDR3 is TGTGCCAGCAGCTTTGACAGACAAGAGACCCAGTACTTC. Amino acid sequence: CASSFDRQETQYF.

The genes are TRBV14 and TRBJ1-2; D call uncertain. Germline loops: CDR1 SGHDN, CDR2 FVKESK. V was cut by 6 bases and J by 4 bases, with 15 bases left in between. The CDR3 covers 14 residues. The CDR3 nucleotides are TGTGCCAGCAGGCCTCGGGGAGGGCGCTATGGCTACACCTTC. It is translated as CASRPRGGRYGYTF.

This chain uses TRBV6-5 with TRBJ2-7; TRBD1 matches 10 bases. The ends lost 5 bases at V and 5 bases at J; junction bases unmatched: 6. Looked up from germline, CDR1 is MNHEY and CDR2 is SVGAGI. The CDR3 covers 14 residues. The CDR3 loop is CASSRDRGTHEQYF. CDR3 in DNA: TGTGCCAGCAGTCGGGACAGGGGAACCCACGAGCAGTACTTC.

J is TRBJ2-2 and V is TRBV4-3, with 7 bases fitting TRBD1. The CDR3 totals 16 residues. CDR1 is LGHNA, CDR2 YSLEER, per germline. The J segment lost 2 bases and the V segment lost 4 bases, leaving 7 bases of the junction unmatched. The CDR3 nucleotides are TGCGCCAGCAGCCGAGGGCGACAGGGTAACACCGGGGAGCTGTTTTTT. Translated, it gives CASSRGRQGNTGELFF.

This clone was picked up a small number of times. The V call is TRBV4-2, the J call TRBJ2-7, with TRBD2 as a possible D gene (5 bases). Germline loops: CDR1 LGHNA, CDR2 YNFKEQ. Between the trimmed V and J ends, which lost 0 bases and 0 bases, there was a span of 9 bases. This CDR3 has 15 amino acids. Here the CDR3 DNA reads TGTGCCAGCAGCCAAGAGGCTAGCTCCTCCTACGAGCAGTACTTC. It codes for CASSQEASSSYEQYF.

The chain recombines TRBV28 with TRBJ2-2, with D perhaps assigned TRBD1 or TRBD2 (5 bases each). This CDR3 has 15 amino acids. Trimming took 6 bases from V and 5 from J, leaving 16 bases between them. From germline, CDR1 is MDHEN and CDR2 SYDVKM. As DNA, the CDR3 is TGTGCCAGCAGACCAGCCCAGGGACGGACCGGGGAGCTGTTTTTT. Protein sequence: CASRPAQGRTGELFF.

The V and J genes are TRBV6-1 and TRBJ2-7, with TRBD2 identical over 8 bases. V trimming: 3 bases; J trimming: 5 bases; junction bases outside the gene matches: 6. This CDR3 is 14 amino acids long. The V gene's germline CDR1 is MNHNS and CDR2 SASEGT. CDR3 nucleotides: TGTGCCAGCAGTGATAGAATAGCGGGGCACGAGCAGTACTTC. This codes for CASSDRIAGHEQYF.

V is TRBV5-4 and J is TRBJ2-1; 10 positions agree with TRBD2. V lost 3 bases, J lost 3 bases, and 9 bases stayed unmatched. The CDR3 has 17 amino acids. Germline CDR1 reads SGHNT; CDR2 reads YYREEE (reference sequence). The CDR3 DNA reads TGTGCCAGCAGCTCTGCCCCCGGGACTAGCGACTACAATGAGCAGTTCTTC. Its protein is CASSSAPGTSDYNEQFF.

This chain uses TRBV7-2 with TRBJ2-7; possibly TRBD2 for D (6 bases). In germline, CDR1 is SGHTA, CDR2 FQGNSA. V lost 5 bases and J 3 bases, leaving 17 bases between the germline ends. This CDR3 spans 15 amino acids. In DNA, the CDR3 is TGTGCCAGCAGCCTCTACGGGGGACCGGACTACGAGCAGTACTTC. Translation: CASSLYGGPDYEQYF. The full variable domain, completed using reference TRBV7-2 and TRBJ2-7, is GAGVSQSPSNKVTEKGKDVELRCDPISGHTALYWYRQSLGQGLEFLIYFQGNSAPDKSGLPSDRFSAERTGGSVSTLTIQRTQQEDSAVYLCASSLYGGPDYEQYFGPGTRLTVT.

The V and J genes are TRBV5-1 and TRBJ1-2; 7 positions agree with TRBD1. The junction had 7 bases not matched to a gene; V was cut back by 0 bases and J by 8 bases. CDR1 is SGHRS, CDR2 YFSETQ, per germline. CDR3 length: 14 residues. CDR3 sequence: CASSLEGGTEGYTF. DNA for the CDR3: TGCGCCAGCAGCTTGGAAGGAGGGACAGAGGGCTACACCTTC.

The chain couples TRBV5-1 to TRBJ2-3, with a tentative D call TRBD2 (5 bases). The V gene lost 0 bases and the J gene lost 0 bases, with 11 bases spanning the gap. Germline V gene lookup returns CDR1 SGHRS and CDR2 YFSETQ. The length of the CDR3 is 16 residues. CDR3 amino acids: CASSLDGRTSTDTQYF. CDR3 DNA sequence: TGCGCCAGCAGCTTGGATGGGAGAACTAGCACAGATACGCAGTATTTT.

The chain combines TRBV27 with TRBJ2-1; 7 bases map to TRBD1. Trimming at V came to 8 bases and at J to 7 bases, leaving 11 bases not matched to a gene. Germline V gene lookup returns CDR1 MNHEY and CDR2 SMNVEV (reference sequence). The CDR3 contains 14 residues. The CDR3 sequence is CASATRDSVNEQFF. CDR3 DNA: TGTGCCAGCGCTACCCGGGACAGCGTGAATGAGCAGTTCTTC.

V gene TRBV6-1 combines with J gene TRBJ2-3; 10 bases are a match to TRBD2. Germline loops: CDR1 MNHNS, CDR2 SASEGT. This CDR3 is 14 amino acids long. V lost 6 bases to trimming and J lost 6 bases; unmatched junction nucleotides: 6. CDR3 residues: CASRILAGVDTQYF. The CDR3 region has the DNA TGTGCCAGCAGGATTCTAGCGGGAGTGGATACGCAGTATTTT.

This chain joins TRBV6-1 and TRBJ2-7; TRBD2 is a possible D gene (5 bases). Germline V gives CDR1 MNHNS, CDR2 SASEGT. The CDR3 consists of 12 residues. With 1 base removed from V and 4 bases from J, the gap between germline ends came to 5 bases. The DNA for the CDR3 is TGTGCCAGCAGTGAAGGCGGGTACGAGCAGTACTTC. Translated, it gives CASSEGGYEQYF.

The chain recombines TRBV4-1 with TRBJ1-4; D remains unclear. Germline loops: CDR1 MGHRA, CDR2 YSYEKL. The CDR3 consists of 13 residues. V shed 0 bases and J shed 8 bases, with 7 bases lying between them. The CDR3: CASSQERGEKLFF. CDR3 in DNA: TGCGCCAGCAGCCAAGAGCGTGGAGAAAAACTGTTTTTT.

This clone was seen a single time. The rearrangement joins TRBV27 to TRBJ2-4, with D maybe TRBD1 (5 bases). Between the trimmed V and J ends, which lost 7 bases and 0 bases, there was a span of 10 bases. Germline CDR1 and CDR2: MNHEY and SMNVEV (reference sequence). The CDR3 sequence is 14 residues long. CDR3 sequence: CASTPQGAKNIQYF. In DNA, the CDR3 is TGTGCCAGCACCCCTCAGGGAGCCAAAAACATTCAGTACTTC.

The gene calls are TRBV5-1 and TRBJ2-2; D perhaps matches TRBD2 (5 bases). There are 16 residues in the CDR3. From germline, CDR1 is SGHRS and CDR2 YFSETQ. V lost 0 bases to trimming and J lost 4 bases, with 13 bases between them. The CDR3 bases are TGCGCCAGCAGCTTGGAGGCGGGTCTGGGCACCGGGGAGCTGTTTTTT. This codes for CASSLEAGLGTGELFF.

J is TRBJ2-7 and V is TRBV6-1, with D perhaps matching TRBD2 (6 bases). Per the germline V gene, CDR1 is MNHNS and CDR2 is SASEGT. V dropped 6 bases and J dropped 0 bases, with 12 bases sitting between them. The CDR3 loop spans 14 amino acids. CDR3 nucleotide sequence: TGTGCCAGCAGCGTCGACGGGAGCTCCTACGAGCAGTACTTC. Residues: CASSVDGSSYEQYF.

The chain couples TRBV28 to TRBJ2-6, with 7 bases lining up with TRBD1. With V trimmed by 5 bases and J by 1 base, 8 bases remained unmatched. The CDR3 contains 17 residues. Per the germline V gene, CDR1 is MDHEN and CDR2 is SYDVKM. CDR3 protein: CASSLGQEGSGANVLTF. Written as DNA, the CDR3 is TGTGCCAGCAGTCTTGGACAGGAAGGGTCTGGGGCCAACGTCCTGACTTTC.